The clone carrying this T cell receptor (beta chain) was seen a few times. The data were produced by immunoSEQ multiplex PCR, yet TCRdb's version contains in-frame clones alone and is incomplete. The data show some 16,000 clones, roughly 66% seen once. This specimen comes from a study of neoadjuvant anti-PD-1 for oral cavity cancer. The CDR3 is made up of 15 amino acids. Trimming left V 4 bases short and J 2 bases short, with 12 bases between. CDR1 is SGHRS, CDR2 YFSETQ, per germline. The clonotype originates from a person aged 40 to 85 with oral cavity squamous cell carcinoma. The source material was PBMCs, sampled before nivolumab (anti-PD-1) treatment. V and J are TRBV5-1 and TRBJ2-2; weak D call: TRBD2 (5 bases). Written as DNA, the CDR3 is TGCGCCAGCAGCGTTGTTAGCGCTAACACCGGGGAGCTGTTTTTT. Residues: CASSVVSANTGELFF.